This T cell receptor (beta chain) was recorded in a study of blood T cell repertoires in COVID-19. Study-level background: There were acute and convalescent COVID-19 samples, and they came from the United States, Italy and Spain. PBMCs, B-cell-depleted T cells, or T cells were the source of the cDNA or gDNA that made up the material.

Patients of the Seattle cohort, enrolled during active infection, were followed longitudinally. The length of the CDR3 is 18 residues. V dropped 2 bases and J dropped 1 base, with 17 bases sitting between them. The germline V gene has CDR1 MGHDK and CDR2 SYGVNS. As handled by the study authors: Researchers report that nucleated cell counts were estimated from reference gene primer amplification. Sequenced by immunoSEQ multiplex PCR; TCRdb stores in-frame clones only, minus some. That table is the source of V, J and clone size, and D and trimming were worked out from the DNA. This table has hundreds of thousands of clones, roughly 90% appearing once.

The specimen was peripheral blood. The genes are TRBV25-1 and TRBJ1-4, with D possibly TRBD1 on 5 matching bases. This TCR was sampled from a woman aged 25 to 45 with COVID-19, enrolled during active disease. The CDR3 region has the DNA TGTGCCAGCAGTGAAAACCCCCTACAGGTCTTAACTAATGAAAAACTGTTTTTT. Protein: CASSENPLQVLTNEKLFF. Based on the CDR3 plus reference TRBV25-1 and TRBJ1-4, the full variable domain is EADIYQTPRYLVIGTGKKITLECSQTMGHDKMYWYQQDPGMELHLIHYSYGVNSTEKGDLSSESTVSRIRTEHFPLTLESARPSHTSQYLCASSENPLQVLTNEKLFFGSGTQLSVL.